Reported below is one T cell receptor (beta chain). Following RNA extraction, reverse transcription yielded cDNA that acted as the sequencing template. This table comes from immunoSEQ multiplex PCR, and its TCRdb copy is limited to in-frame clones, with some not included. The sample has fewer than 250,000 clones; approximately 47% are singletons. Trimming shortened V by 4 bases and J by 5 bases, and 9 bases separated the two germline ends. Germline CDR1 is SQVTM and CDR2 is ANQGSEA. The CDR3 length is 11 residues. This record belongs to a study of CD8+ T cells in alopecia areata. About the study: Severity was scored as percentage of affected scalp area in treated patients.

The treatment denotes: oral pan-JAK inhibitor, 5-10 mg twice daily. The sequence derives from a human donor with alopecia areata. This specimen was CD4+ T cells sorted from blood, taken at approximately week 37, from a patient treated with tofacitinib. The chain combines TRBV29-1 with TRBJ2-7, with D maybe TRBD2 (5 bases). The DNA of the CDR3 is TGCAGCGTTGGCTACGGGGACGAGCAGTACTTC. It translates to CSVGYGDEQYF.